This TCR beta chain was obtained from a study of CD8+ T cells in alopecia areata. This clone occurred a few times. The antigen is not known. It was cDNA, reverse transcribed from extracted RNA, that served as the sequencing template. This table comes from immunoSEQ multiplex PCR, and its TCRdb copy is limited to in-frame clones, with some not included. This sample has over 200,000 clones, with 50% to 70% found just once. The study, taken as a whole, reports: Lesional scalp, especially alopecia totalis/universalis, showed higher clonality than normal scalp.

This CDR3 comprises 13 residues. Germline CDR1 is SNHLY and CDR2 is FYNNEI. With 8 bases removed from V and 6 bases from J, the gap between germline ends came to 14 bases. The input for sequencing was CD4+ T cells sorted from blood, taken at week 0. The clonotype originates from a human donor with alopecia areata. The rearrangement uses TRBV2 and TRBJ2-4, with D tentatively TRBD1 (5 bases). CDR3 residues: CASGPGLGNIQYF. In DNA form, the CDR3 reads TGTGCCAGCGGGCCAGGGTTGGGAAACATTCAGTACTTC.